This record covers a single T cell receptor beta chain. No antigen is known for it. This specimen comes from a study of shared clonotypes between healthy human individuals. The V end lost 1 base, the J end lost 1 base, and 8 bases lay between the germline ends. The CDR3 covers 14 residues. The germline CDR1 and CDR2 sequences are SGHNT and YYREEE (reference sequence). Study processing details: ImmunoSEQ output lacked quality scores and full-length reads, limiting matched filtering. Here immunoSEQ multiplex PCR was the method, and the copy in TCRdb shows in-frame clones only, minus some. V and J calls and clone size are as listed in that table; D and trimming were resolved from the DNA. There are around 1.4 million clones in the sample; roughly 98.5% occur only once, and roughly 0.35% lies in the top ten. Study-level results: With few donors, the genetic and exposure-history diversity represented was limited. Deeper or shallower sequencing was expected to change how clonotypes are shared among donors.

The TCR sequence derives from a man aged 30-40 years in good health. The chain couples TRBV5-4 to TRBJ2-5; D possibly matches TRBD1 or TRBD2 (5 bases each). Sequencing used naive CD4+ T cells sorted from blood. Subset indicated: CD45RA+ positively selected. Written as DNA, the CDR3 is TGTGCCAGCAGCTTGAGAGGGACCCAAGAGACCCAGTACTTC. Protein: CASSLRGTQETQYF.